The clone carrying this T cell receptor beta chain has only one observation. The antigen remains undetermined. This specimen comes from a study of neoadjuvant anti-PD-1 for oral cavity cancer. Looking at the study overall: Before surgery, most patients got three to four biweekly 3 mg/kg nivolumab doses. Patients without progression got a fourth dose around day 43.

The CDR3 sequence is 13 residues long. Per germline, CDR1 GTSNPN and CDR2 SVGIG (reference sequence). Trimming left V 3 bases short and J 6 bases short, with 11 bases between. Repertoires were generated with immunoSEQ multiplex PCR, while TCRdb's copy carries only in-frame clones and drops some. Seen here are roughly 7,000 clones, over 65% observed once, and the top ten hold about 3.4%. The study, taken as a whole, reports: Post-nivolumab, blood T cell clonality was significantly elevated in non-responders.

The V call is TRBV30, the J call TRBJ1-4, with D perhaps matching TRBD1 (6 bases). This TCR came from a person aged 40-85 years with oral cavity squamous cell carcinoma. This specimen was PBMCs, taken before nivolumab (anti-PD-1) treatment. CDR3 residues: CAWSGGGDEKLFF. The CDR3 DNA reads TGTGCCTGGAGCGGAGGGGGGGATGAAAAACTGTTTTTT.